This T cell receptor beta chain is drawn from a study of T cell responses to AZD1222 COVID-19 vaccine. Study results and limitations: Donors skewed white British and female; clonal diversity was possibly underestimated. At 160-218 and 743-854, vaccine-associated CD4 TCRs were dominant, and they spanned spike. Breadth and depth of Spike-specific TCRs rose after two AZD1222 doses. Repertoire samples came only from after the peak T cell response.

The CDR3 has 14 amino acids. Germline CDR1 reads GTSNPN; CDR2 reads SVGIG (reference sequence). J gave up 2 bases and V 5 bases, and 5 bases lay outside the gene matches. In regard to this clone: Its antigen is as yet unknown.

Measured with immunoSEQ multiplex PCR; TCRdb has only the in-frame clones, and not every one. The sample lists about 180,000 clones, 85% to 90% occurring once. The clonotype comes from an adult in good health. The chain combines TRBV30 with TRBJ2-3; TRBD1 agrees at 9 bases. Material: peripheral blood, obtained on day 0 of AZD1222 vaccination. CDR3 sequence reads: CAWDRGLNTDTQYF. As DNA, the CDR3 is TGTGCCTGGGACAGGGGGTTGAACACAGATACGCAGTATTTT.